This T cell receptor beta chain comes out of a study of CD8 T cells in ankylosing spondylitis. General study points: A TCR beta motif of eight highly homologous variants appeared characteristic of ankylosing spondylitis blood. A CD8+ phenotype characterized the disease-linked clones, which were relatively rare in peripheral blood.

In TCRdb, the 5' RACE reads were re-called with MiXCR into one record per CDR3 protein. The sample lists about 400,000 distinct CDR3 sequences; approximately 20% were seen once. As for this clonotype: Its antigen remains unknown.

Germline CDR1 reads SGHRS; CDR2 reads YFSETQ. The CDR3 covers 13 residues. The V and J ends lost 1 base and 1 base respectively, with 5 bases between them. Sequenced input: blood, either unsorted or a sorted T cell fraction (not recorded which). The genes are TRBV5-1 and TRBJ2-5; D is unresolved. This receptor was taken from a male donor with ankylosing spondylitis. CDR3 residues: CASSLRAQETQYF. The CDR3 nucleotides are TGCGCCAGCAGCTTGAGGGCCCAAGAGACCCAGTACTTC.